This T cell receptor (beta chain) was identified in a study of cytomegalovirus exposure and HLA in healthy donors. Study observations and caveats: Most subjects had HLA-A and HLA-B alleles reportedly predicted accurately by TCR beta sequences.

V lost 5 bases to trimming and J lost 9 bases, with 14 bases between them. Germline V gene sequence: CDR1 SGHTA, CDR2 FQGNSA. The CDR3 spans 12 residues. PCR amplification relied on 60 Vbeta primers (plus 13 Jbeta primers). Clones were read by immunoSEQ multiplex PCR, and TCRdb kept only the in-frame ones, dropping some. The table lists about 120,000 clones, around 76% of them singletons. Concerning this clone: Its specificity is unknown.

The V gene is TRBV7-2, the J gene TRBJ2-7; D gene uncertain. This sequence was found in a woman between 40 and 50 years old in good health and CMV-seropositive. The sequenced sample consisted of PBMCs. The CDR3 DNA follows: TGTGCCAGCAGCGCCCAACGCAGTGGGCAGTACTTC. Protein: CASSAQRSGQYF.